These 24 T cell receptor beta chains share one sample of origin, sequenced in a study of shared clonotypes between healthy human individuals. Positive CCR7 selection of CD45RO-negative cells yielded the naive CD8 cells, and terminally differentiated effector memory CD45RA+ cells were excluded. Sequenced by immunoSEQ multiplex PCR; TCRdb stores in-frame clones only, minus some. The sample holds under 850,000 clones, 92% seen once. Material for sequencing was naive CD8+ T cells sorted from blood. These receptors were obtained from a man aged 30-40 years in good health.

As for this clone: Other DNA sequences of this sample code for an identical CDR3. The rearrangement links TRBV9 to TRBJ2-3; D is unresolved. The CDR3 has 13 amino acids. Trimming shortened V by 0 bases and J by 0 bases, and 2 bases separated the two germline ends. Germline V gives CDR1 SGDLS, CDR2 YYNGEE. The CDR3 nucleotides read TGTGCCAGCAGCGTAGCAAGCACAGATACGCAGTATTTT. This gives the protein CASSVASTDTQYF. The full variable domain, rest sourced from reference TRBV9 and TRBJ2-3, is DSGVTQTPKHLITATGQRVTLRCSPRSGDLSVYWYQQSLDQGLQFLIQYYNGEERAKGNILERFSAQQFPDLHSELNLSSLELGDSALYFCASSVASTDTQYFGPGTRLTVL.

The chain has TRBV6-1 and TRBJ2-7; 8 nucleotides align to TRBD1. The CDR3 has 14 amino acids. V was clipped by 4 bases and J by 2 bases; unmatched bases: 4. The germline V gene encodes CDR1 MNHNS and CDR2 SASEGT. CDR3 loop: CASSARQGTYEQYF. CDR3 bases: TGTGCCAGCAGTGCCCGACAGGGGACCTACGAGCAGTACTTC.

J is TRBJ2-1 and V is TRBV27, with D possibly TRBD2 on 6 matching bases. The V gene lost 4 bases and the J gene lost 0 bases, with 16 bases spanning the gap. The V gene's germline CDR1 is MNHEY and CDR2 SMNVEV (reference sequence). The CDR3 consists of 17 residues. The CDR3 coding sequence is TGTGCCAGCAGTTCGACGGAGGGCCTTGGCTCCTACAATGAGCAGTTCTTC. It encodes CASSSTEGLGSYNEQFF.

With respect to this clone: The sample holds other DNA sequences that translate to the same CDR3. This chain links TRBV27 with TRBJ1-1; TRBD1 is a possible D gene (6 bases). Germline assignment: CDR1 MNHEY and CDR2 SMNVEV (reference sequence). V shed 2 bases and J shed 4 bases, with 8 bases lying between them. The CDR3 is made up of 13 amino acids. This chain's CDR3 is CASSLIGGTEAFF. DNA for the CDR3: TGTGCCAGCAGTTTAATAGGGGGCACTGAAGCTTTCTTT.

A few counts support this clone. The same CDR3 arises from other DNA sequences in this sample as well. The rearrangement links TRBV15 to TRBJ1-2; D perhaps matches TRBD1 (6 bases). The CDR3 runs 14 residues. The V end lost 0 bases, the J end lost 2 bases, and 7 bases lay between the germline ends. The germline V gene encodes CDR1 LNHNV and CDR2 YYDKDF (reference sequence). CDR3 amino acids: CATSRDRGNYGYTF. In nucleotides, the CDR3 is TGTGCCACCAGCAGAGACAGGGGCAACTATGGCTACACCTTC. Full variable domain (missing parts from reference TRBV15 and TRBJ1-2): DAMVIQNPRYQVTQFGKPVTLSCSQTLNHNVMYWYQQKSSQAPKLLFHYYDKDFNNEADTPDNFQSRRPNTSFCFLDIRSPGLGDTAMYLCATSRDRGNYGYTFGSGTRLTVV.

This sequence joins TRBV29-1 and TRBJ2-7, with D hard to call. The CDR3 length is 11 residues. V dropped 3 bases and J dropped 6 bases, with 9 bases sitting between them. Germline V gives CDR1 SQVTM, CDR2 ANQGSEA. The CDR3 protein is CSVEKEFEQYF. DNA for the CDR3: TGCAGCGTTGAGAAGGAGTTCGAGCAGTACTTC.

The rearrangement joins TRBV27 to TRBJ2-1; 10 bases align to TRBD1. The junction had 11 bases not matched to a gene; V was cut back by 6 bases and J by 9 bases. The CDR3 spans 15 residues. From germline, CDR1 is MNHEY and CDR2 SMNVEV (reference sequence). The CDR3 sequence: CASSPLGQGTGEQFF. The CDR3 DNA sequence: TGTGCCAGCAGCCCCTTGGGACAGGGGACAGGTGAGCAGTTCTTC.

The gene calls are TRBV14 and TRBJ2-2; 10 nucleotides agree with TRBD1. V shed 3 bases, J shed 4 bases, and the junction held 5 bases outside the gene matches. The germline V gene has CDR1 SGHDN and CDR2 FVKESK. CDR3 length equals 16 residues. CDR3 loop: CASSHLGTGVTGELFF. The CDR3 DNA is TGTGCCAGCAGCCACCTAGGGACAGGGGTCACCGGGGAGCTGTTTTTT. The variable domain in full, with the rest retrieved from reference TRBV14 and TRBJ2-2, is EAGVTQFPSHSVIEKGQTVTLRCDPISGHDNLYWYRRVMGKEIKFLLHFVKESKQDESGMPNNRFLAERTGGTYSTLKVQPAELEDSGVYFCASSHLGTGVTGELFFGEGSRLTVL.

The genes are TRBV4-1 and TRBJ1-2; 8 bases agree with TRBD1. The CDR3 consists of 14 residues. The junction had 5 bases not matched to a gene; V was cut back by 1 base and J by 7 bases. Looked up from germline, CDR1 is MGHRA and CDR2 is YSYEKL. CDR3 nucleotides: TGCGCCAGCAGCCAAGGCAGGGGGCTCTTTGGCTACACCTTC. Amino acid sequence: CASSQGRGLFGYTF.

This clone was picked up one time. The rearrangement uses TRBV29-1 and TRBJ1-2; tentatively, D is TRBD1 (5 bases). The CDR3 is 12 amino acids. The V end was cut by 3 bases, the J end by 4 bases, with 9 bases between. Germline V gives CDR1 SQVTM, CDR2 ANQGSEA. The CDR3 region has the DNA TGCAGCGTTGAGGACGGGACCTATGGCTACACCTTC. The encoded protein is CSVEDGTYGYTF.

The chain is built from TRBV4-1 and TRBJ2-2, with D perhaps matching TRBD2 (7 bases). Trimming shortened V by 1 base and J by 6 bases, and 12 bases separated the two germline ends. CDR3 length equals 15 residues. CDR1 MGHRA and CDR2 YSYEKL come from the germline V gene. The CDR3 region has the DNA TGCGCCAGCAGCCAAGTTCCGGGGGGCTCCGGGGAGCTGTTTTTT. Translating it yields CASSQVPGGSGELFF.

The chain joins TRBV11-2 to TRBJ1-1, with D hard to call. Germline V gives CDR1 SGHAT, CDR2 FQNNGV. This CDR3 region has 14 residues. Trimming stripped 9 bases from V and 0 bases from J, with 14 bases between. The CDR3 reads CASESGPMNTEAFF. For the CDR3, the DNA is TGTGCCAGTGAATCAGGCCCCATGAACACTGAAGCTTTCTTT.

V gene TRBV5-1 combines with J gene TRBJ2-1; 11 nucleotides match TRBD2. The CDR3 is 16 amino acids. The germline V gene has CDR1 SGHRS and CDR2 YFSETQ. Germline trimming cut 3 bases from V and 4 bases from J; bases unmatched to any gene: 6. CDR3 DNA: TGCGCCAGCAGCTCCAGAACTAGCGGGAGATACAATGAGCAGTTCTTC. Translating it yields CASSSRTSGRYNEQFF.

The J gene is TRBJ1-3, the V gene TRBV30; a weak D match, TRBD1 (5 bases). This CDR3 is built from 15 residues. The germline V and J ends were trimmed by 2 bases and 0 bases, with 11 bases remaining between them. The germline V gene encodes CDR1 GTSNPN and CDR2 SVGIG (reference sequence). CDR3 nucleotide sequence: TGTGCCTGGAGTCCAGACAGTTTCTCTGGAAACACCATATATTTT. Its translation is CAWSPDSFSGNTIYF. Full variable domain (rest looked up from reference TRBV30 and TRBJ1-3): SQTIHQWPATLVQPVGSPLSLECTVEGTSNPNLYWYRQAAGRGLQLLFYSVGIGQISSEVPQNLSASRPQDRQFILSSKKLLLSDSGFYLCAWSPDSFSGNTIYFGEGSWLTVV.

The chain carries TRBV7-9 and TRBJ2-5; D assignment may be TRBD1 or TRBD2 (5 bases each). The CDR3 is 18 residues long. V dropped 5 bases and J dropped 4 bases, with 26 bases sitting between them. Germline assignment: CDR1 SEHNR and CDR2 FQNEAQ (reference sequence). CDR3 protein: CASSAEEGRGSLRETQYF. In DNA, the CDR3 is TGTGCCAGCAGCGCCGAAGAGGGGAGAGGTTCGCTGAGAGAGACCCAGTACTTC.

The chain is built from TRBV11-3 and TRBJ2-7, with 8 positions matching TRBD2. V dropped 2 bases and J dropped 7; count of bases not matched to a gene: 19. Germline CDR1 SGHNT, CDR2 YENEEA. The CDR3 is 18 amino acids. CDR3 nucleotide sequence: TGTGCCAGCAGCTTACTCTTGAGCGGGAGAATTACCGACTATGAGCAGTACTTC. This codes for CASSLLLSGRITDYEQYF.

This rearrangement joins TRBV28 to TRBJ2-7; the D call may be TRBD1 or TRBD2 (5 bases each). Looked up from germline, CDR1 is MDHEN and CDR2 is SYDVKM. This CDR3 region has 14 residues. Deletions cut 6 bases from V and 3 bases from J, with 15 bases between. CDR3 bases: TGTGCCAGCAGGGGAGTCAGGGACGGCTACGAGCAGTACTTC. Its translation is CASRGVRDGYEQYF.

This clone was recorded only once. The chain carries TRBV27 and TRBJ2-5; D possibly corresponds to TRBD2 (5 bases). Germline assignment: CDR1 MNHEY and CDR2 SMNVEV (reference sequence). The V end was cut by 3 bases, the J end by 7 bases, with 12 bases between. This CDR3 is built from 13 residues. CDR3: CASSFGLARTQYF. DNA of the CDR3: TGTGCCAGCAGTTTTGGGCTAGCTCGGACCCAGTACTTC.

For the CDR3, the DNA is TGTGCCAGCAGCACCCTGCAAAGTGGCGAGCAGTACTTC. This encodes CASSTLQSGEQYF. V is TRBV28 and J is TRBJ2-7; D gene uncertain. The germline CDR1 and CDR2 sequences are MDHEN and SYDVKM. This CDR3 has 13 residues. Trimming shortened V by 6 bases and J by 6 bases, and 15 bases separated the two germline ends.

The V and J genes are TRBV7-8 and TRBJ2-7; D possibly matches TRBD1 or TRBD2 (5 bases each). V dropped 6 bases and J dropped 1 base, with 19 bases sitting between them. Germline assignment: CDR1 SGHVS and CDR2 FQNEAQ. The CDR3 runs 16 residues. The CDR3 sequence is CASSPPGQAPSYEQYF. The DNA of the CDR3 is TGTGCCAGCAGTCCCCCGGGGCAGGCTCCTTCCTACGAGCAGTACTTC.

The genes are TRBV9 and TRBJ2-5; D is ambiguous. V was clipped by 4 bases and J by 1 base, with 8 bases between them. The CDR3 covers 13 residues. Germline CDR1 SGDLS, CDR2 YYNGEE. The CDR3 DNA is TGTGCCAGCAGCTCCCGAGTCCAAGAGACCCAGTACTTC. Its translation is CASSSRVQETQYF.

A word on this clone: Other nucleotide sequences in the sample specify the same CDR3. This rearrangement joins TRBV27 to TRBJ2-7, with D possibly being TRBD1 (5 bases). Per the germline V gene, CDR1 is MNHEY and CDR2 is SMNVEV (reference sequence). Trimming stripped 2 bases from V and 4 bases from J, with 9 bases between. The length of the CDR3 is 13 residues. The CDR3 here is CASSLGSGYEQYF. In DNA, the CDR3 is TGTGCCAGCAGTTTAGGTTCAGGGTACGAGCAGTACTTC.

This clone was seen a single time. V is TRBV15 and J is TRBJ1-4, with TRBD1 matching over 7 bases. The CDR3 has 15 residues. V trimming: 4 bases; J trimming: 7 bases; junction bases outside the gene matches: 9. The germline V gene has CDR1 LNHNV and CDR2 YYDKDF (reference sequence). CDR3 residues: CATSTGGGGGEKLFF. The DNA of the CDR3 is TGTGCCACCAGCACTGGGGGAGGGGGCGGTGAAAAACTGTTTTTT.

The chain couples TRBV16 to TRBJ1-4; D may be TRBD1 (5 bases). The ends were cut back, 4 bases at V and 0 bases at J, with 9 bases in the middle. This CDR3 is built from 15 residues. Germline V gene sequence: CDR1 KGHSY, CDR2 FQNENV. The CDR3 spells CASSPGRSTNEKLFF. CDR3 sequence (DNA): TGTGCCAGCAGCCCGGGACGGTCAACTAATGAAAAACTGTTTTTT. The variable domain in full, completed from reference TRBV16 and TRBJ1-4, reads GEEVAQTPKHLVRGEGQKAKLYCAPIKGHSYVFWYQQVLKNEFKFLISFQNENVFDETGMPKERFSAKCLPNSPCSLEIQATKLEDSAVYFCASSPGRSTNEKLFFGSGTQLSVL.